This entry lists 18 T cell receptor beta chains sequenced from one sample in a study of cytomegalovirus exposure and HLA in healthy donors. Assay used: immunoSEQ multiplex PCR; TCRdb lists only in-frame clones, some missing. The sample consists of roughly 70,000 clones, 95% to 98% of them appearing once. What was sequenced was PBMCs. The origin of the receptors is a woman between 18 and 30 years old in good health and CMV-seropositive.

Only one count was recorded for this clone. V and J are TRBV9 and TRBJ2-1; unclear D gene. Germline V CDR1 and CDR2: SGDLS, YYNGEE. Trimming took 3 bases from V and 4 from J, leaving 11 bases between them. The CDR3 contains 14 residues. In DNA form, the CDR3 reads TGTGCCAGCAGCGCACCTACTCTTTACAATGAGCAGTTCTTC. Its protein is CASSAPTLYNEQFF.

V is TRBV2 and J is TRBJ2-5; 10 bases agree with TRBD2. V shed 8 bases, J shed 4 bases, and the junction held 7 bases outside the gene matches. This CDR3 spans 14 amino acids. Germline V gene sequence: CDR1 SNHLY, CDR2 FYNNEI. The CDR3 is CASASEREGETQYF. In nucleotides, the CDR3 is TGTGCCAGCGCGAGCGAGCGGGAGGGAGAGACCCAGTACTTC.

The rearrangement joins TRBV6-4 to TRBJ2-2; perhaps TRBD2 as D (5 bases). Germline lookup yields CDR1 MRHNA and CDR2 SNTAGT. The CDR3 has 13 residues. V gave up 4 bases and J gave up 4 bases, with 7 bases separating them. The DNA of the CDR3 is TGTGCCAGCAGTGGAACTAGCACCGGGGAGCTGTTTTTT. Translated, it gives CASSGTSTGELFF.

This chain connects TRBV7-9 to TRBJ1-2, with D possibly being TRBD1 (5 bases). The V gene's germline CDR1 is SEHNR and CDR2 FQNEAQ (reference sequence). This CDR3 is 15 amino acids long. V was pared by 1 base and J by 4 bases, with 13 bases between. CDR3 DNA sequence: TGTGCCAGCAGCTTAGGGGGCGGGAAGACCTATGGCTACACCTTC. The encoded protein is CASSLGGGKTYGYTF.

This rearrangement joins TRBV15 to TRBJ1-1; D call uncertain. CDR3 length: 15 residues. CDR1 is LNHNV, CDR2 YYDKDF, per germline (reference sequence). Trimming took 0 bases from V and 3 from J, leaving 11 bases between them. The CDR3 DNA follows: TGTGCCACCAGCAGAGAGGGCGACACCTACACTGAAGCTTTCTTT. It translates to CATSREGDTYTEAFF.

J is TRBJ2-7 and V is TRBV27; TRBD1 matches 10 bases. CDR3 length: 14 amino acids. V dropped 6 bases and J dropped 2; count of bases not matched to a gene: 4. CDR1 is MNHEY, CDR2 SMNVEV, per germline (reference sequence). CDR3 DNA: TGTGCCAGCAGAGCCGGGACAGGGGCCTACGAGCAGTACTTC. It codes for CASRAGTGAYEQYF.

This chain links TRBV28 with TRBJ2-5; D possibly corresponds to TRBD2 (6 bases). This CDR3 region has 15 residues. Germline V lookup: CDR1 MDHEN, CDR2 SYDVKM. Trimming removed 6 bases at V and 1 base at J, with 15 bases between. The CDR3 bases are TGTGCCAGCAGCAAATACGGGACTGCCCAAGAGACCCAGTACTTC. Translated: CASSKYGTAQETQYF.

The chain joins TRBV18 to TRBJ1-1; D uncertain. Germline V gene lookup returns CDR1 KGHSH and CDR2 LQKENI. The CDR3 is 15 amino acids. Trimming pared 0 bases from V and 0 bases from J, leaving 8 bases between. The CDR3 spells CASSPPSRVNTEAFF. Written as DNA, the CDR3 is TGTGCCAGCTCACCACCGAGTCGGGTGAACACTGAAGCTTTCTTT.

This clone appeared a single time. V and J are TRBV9 and TRBJ1-4; D is possibly TRBD1 (6 bases). The CDR3 has 15 amino acids. V was cut by 0 bases and J by 8 bases, with 14 bases left in between. Per the germline V gene, CDR1 is SGDLS and CDR2 is YYNGEE. The CDR3 DNA is TGTGCCAGCAGCGTAGCAGCGGGGGCGGGGGAAAAACTGTTTTTT. Translating it yields CASSVAAGAGEKLFF.

This clone has just one count. The chain joins TRBV28 to TRBJ1-2; no reliable D call. The CDR3 extends over 14 amino acids. Between the trimmed V and J ends, which lost 2 bases and 2 bases, there was a span of 9 bases. CDR1 is MDHEN, CDR2 SYDVKM, per germline. CDR3 in amino acids: CASSLENRNYGYTF. As DNA, the CDR3 is TGTGCCAGCAGTTTAGAAAACAGAAACTATGGCTACACCTTC.

This chain joins TRBV7-9 and TRBJ2-1, with 8 bases fitting TRBD2. Germline V gives CDR1 SEHNR, CDR2 FQNEAQ (reference sequence). The CDR3 totals 16 residues. With V trimmed by 2 bases and J by 1 base, 4 bases remained unmatched. DNA of the CDR3: TGTGCCAGCAGCTTACCGAGCGGGAGTTCCTACAATGAGCAGTTCTTC. Protein: CASSLPSGSSYNEQFF. The full variable domain, with the rest looked up from reference TRBV7-9 and TRBJ2-1, is DTGVSQNPRHKITKRGQNVTFRCDPISEHNRLYWYRQTLGQGPEFLTYFQNEAQLEKSRLLSDRFSAERPKGSFSTLEIQRTEQGDSAMYLCASSLPSGSSYNEQFFGPGTRLTVL.

The genes are TRBV19 and TRBJ2-1; TRBD2 matches 8 bases. The germline CDR1 and CDR2 sequences are LNHDA and SQIVND (reference sequence). The V and J ends lost 3 bases and 3 bases, in that order; junction bases with no gene match: 4. The length of the CDR3 is 15 residues. The CDR3 DNA sequence: TGTGCCAGTAGTATTACGGGGACTAGCTACAATGAGCAGTTCTTC. Protein: CASSITGTSYNEQFF. The variable domain in full, with the rest retrieved from reference TRBV19 and TRBJ2-1, is DGGITQSPKYLFRKEGQNVTLSCEQNLNHDAMYWYRQDPGQGLRLIYYSQIVNDFQKGDIAEGYSVSREKKESFPLTVTSAQKNPTAFYLCASSITGTSYNEQFFGPGTRLTVL.

In this sample, this clone turned up once. This chain links TRBV5-1 with TRBJ1-1; TRBD1 might be the D (6 bases). The CDR3 has 14 residues. V lost 4 bases to trimming and J lost 6 bases, with 16 bases between them. Germline-derived CDR1 and CDR2 are SGHRS and YFSETQ. The chain's CDR3 is CASSQSNRAAEAFF. DNA for the CDR3: TGCGCCAGCAGCCAAAGCAACAGGGCCGCTGAAGCTTTCTTT.

Regarding this clone: The identical CDR3 is also encoded by other nucleotide sequences in the sample. The gene calls are TRBV6-5 and TRBJ2-7, with 7 bases aligning to TRBD1. J was trimmed by 7 bases and V by 2 bases; bases with no gene match: 5. The CDR3 runs 13 residues. CDR1 is MNHEY and CDR2 is SVGAGI in the germline V gene. The CDR3 DNA sequence: TGTGCCAGCAGTTACCGACAGGGTGGGGAGCAGTACTTC. It translates to CASSYRQGGEQYF.

The J gene is TRBJ2-4, the V gene TRBV7-9, with a tentative D call TRBD1 (6 bases). V was pared by 1 base and J by 0 bases, with 13 bases between. There are 17 residues in the CDR3. CDR1 is SEHNR and CDR2 is FQNEAQ in the germline V gene (reference sequence). The CDR3 loop reads CASSLVGQILAKNIQYF. The CDR3 DNA sequence: TGTGCCAGCAGCTTAGTCGGACAGATATTAGCCAAAAACATTCAGTACTTC. Using reference TRBV7-9 and TRBJ2-4 for the parts outside the CDR3, the full variable domain is DTGVSQNPRHKITKRGQNVTFRCDPISEHNRLYWYRQTLGQGPEFLTYFQNEAQLEKSRLLSDRFSAERPKGSFSTLEIQRTEQGDSAMYLCASSLVGQILAKNIQYFGAGTRLSVL.

This clone was detected only once. The chain combines TRBV10-2 with TRBJ1-1; 7 bases map to TRBD1. J was trimmed by 6 bases and V by 6 bases; bases with no gene match: 10. The CDR3 totals 14 residues. Germline loops: CDR1 WSHSY, CDR2 SAAADI. The CDR3 DNA is TGCGCCAGCAGGGACCTCGACAGGGTAGCTGAAGCTTTCTTT. Translation: CASRDLDRVAEAFF.

V and J are TRBV7-2 and TRBJ2-1; D is perhaps TRBD2 (6 bases). Germline V lookup: CDR1 SGHTA, CDR2 FQGNSA. Trimming pared 4 bases from V and 15 bases from J, leaving 16 bases between. There are 12 residues in the CDR3. Here the CDR3 DNA reads TGTGCCAGCAGCTCTCAACCGGGACTCCCGTTCTTC. This sequence encodes CASSSQPGLPFF.

The CDR3 here is CASTRNKREGAYNEQFF. In DNA, the CDR3 is TGTGCCAGCACACGAAATAAGCGGGAGGGAGCCTACAATGAGCAGTTCTTC. This chain links TRBV27 with TRBJ2-1, with 10 bases matching TRBD2. This CDR3 comprises 17 residues. Germline loops: CDR1 MNHEY, CDR2 SMNVEV (reference sequence). With V trimmed by 7 bases and J by 2 bases, 11 bases remained unmatched.